The 23 T cell receptor beta chains in this list originate from one sample, sequenced in a study of blood T cells in healthy people across ages. A second about 7 to 12 cycle PCR used barcoded and J-beta primers. TCRdb reprocessed the 5' RACE reads with MiXCR, giving one entry per CDR3 protein. The repertoire consists of about 1 million distinct CDR3 sequences, with 35% to 50% occurring once and the leading ten covering approximately 20%. Sequencing used blood. These receptors were obtained from a woman aged 55 to 70 in good health.

This clonotype occurred a few times. V is TRBV4-1 and J is TRBJ2-7; TRBD1 might be the D (5 bases). From germline, CDR1 is MGHRA and CDR2 YSYEKL. This CDR3 region has 17 residues. Trimming left V 0 bases short and J 1 base short, with 16 bases between. The CDR3 protein is CASSQDSETGASYEQYF. In DNA form, the CDR3 reads TGCGCCAGCAGCCAAGATTCGGAAACAGGTGCGTCCTACGAGCAGTACTTC.

The gene calls are TRBV9 and TRBJ2-3; D unclear. Germline V lookup: CDR1 SGDLS, CDR2 YYNGEE. V lost 2 bases and J 4 bases, leaving 8 bases between the germline ends. This CDR3 is built from 13 residues. The CDR3: CASSVQVPDTQYF. The CDR3, as DNA: TGTGCCAGCAGCGTCCAGGTCCCAGATACGCAGTATTTT.

The V and J genes are TRBV9 and TRBJ2-1; 15 bases match TRBD2. This CDR3 region has 19 residues. Germline values: CDR1 SGDLS, CDR2 YYNGEE. Losses at the gene ends were 0 bases for V and 5 bases for J; bases not matched to a gene: 9. In DNA, the CDR3 is TGTGCCAGCAGCGTAGGGGTTGGGACTAGCGGGAGGCCCAACAATGAGCAGTTCTTC. It translates to CASSVGVGTSGRPNNEQFF.

V gene TRBV7-6 combines with J gene TRBJ2-5, with no clear D. V lost 1 base to trimming and J lost 5 bases, with 11 bases between them. CDR1 and CDR2 (germline): SGHVS, FNYEAQ. This CDR3 has 14 amino acids. The CDR3 sequence: CASSLDVGLETQYF. The CDR3 DNA sequence: TGTGCCAGCAGCTTAGACGTAGGGCTGGAGACCCAGTACTTC.

This chain links TRBV29-1 with TRBJ2-7; 16 bases line up with TRBD2. Germline CDR1 reads SQVTM; CDR2 reads ANQGSEA. V was pared by 7 bases and J by 5 bases, with 8 bases of the junction left unmatched. The CDR3 contains 15 residues. This CDR3 reads CSAAGLAGGLHEQYF. DNA of the CDR3: TGCAGCGCCGCGGGACTAGCGGGAGGGCTCCACGAGCAGTACTTC.

In this sample, this clonotype turned up a few times. The CDR3, as DNA: TGTGCCAGCAGCCAAGTTACTAGCGGGAGTACCTACGAGCAGTACTTC. Its protein is CASSQVTSGSTYEQYF. The chain joins TRBV4-2 to TRBJ2-7; 11 bases align to TRBD2. Germline assignment: CDR1 LGHNA and CDR2 YNFKEQ. CDR3 size: 16 residues. The ends lost 1 base at V and 2 bases at J; junction bases unmatched: 4.

This clonotype was counted only a few times. The chain's CDR3 is CSGRGRNEQFF. The CDR3 DNA reads TGCAGTGGAAGGGGGAGGAATGAGCAGTTCTTC. V usage is TRBV20-1 and J usage is TRBJ2-1; D is perhaps TRBD1 or TRBD2 (6 bases each). CDR3 length: 11 amino acids. V shed 7 bases and J shed 7 bases, with 11 bases lying between them. Germline V CDR1 and CDR2: DFQATT, SNEGSKA (reference sequence).

The gene calls are TRBV5-1 and TRBJ1-4; D uncertain. The germline CDR1 and CDR2 sequences are SGHRS and YFSETQ. The CDR3 extends over 16 amino acids. V was clipped by 0 bases and J by 8 bases, with 17 bases between them. The CDR3 region is CASSLELGRGVEKLFF. In DNA form, the CDR3 reads TGCGCCAGCAGCTTGGAGCTGGGCCGCGGCGTAGAAAAACTGTTTTTT.

V gene TRBV20-1 combines with J gene TRBJ2-7; 10 nucleotides align to TRBD2. Germline V gene lookup returns CDR1 DFQATT and CDR2 SNEGSKA (reference sequence). The CDR3 is made up of 17 amino acids. V lost 3 bases, J lost 6 bases, and 17 bases stayed unmatched. CDR3 region: CSASPLGASGSNFEQYF. In DNA form, the CDR3 reads TGCAGTGCTAGCCCTCTAGGGGCTAGCGGGAGTAATTTCGAGCAGTACTTC.

This clonotype appeared a single time. This rearrangement joins TRBV10-3 to TRBJ1-5; possible D gene TRBD1, 5 bases. Between the trimmed V and J ends, which lost 6 bases and 9 bases, there was a span of 12 bases. This CDR3 is built from 12 residues. Germline V gene data show CDR1 as ENHRY and CDR2 as SYGVKD. The CDR3 reads CAIRTPGGPQHF. As DNA, the CDR3 is TGTGCCATCAGGACCCCGGGGGGGCCCCAGCATTTT.

This clonotype was seen more than once but under ten times. DNA of the CDR3: TGTGCCACCACAGGGTGGGAGACCCAGTACTTC. This codes for CATTGWETQYF. J is TRBJ2-5 and V is TRBV2, with a tentative D call TRBD1 (6 bases). Per the germline V gene, CDR1 is SNHLY and CDR2 is FYNNEI. Trimming removed 10 bases from V and 5 bases from J, with 11 bases in between. CDR3 length: 11 amino acids.

There are a few counts of this clonotype. This chain joins TRBV7-8 and TRBJ2-4; 9 nucleotides agree with TRBD2. J was trimmed by 0 bases and V by 5 bases; bases with no gene match: 20. The CDR3 is made up of 21 amino acids. Germline CDR1 reads SGHVS; CDR2 reads FQNEAQ. This chain's CDR3 is CASSPRGFSAGGLQAKNIQYF. The CDR3 region has the DNA TGTGCCAGCAGCCCCAGGGGTTTTTCGGCGGGAGGGCTCCAAGCCAAAAACATTCAGTACTTC.

The rearrangement joins TRBV7-3 to TRBJ2-1, with 11 positions matching TRBD2. Losses at the gene ends were 5 bases for V and 9 bases for J; bases not matched to a gene: 12. The CDR3 has 16 amino acids. CDR1 and CDR2 (germline): SGHTA, FQGTGA. CDR3 protein: CASSALSGRAVGEQFF. The CDR3 coding sequence is TGTGCCAGCAGCGCCCTTAGCGGGAGGGCCGTCGGTGAGCAGTTCTTC.

The chain uses TRBV5-5 and TRBJ2-1; weak D call: TRBD2 (5 bases). V was trimmed by 0 bases and J by 10 bases, leaving 11 bases between them. This CDR3 spans 13 amino acids. The germline CDR1 and CDR2 sequences are SGHKS and YYEKEE (reference sequence). The CDR3 protein is CASSLGGSVEQFF. DNA for the CDR3: TGTGCCAGCAGCTTGGGAGGGAGCGTCGAGCAGTTCTTC.

J is TRBJ1-6 and V is TRBV20-1, with 7 positions matching TRBD1. There are 14 residues in the CDR3. CDR1 DFQATT and CDR2 SNEGSKA come from the germline V gene (reference sequence). After removal of 6 bases from V and 2 bases from J, the junction contained 4 bases not matched to a gene. CDR3 nucleotides: TGCAGTGCGGGCGGGACAGCCTATAATTCACCCCTCCACTTT. Translating gives CSAGGTAYNSPLHF.

This clonotype came up many times. The chain couples TRBV5-5 to TRBJ2-7, with D hard to call. Looked up from germline, CDR1 is SGHKS and CDR2 is YYEKEE (reference sequence). There are 14 residues in the CDR3. V dropped 4 bases and J dropped 6 bases, with 17 bases sitting between them. The CDR3 protein is CASSERTDLGEQYF. In DNA, the CDR3 is TGTGCCAGCAGCGAGAGGACCGACCTGGGCGAGCAGTACTTC.

The chain links TRBV7-8 to TRBJ2-3; possible D gene TRBD2, 7 bases. CDR1 is SGHVS and CDR2 is FQNEAQ in the germline V gene. CDR3 length: 16 residues. V was pared by 6 bases and J by 0 bases, with 16 bases between. The CDR3 nucleotides are TGTGCCAGCAGGCCCCGGGGGGCGGTGAGCACAGATACGCAGTATTTT. It codes for CASRPRGAVSTDTQYF.

In this sample, this clonotype turned up a few times. The gene calls are TRBV27 and TRBJ2-7; possible D gene TRBD1, 6 bases. Between the trimmed V and J ends, which lost 4 bases and 2 bases, there was a span of 15 bases. The CDR3 sequence is 15 residues long. Germline CDR1 and CDR2: MNHEY and SMNVEV (reference sequence). CDR3: CASSSVRDTPYEQYF. The CDR3 DNA reads TGTGCCAGCAGTTCCGTCCGGGACACCCCCTACGAGCAGTACTTC.

The CDR3 DNA is TGCAGCGCCCGCCTGGAAGGACCCTACGAGCAGTACTTC. Its translation: CSARLEGPYEQYF. V gene TRBV29-1 combines with J gene TRBJ2-7; D is ambiguous. The CDR3 sequence is 13 residues long. CDR1 is SQVTM and CDR2 is ANQGSEA in the germline V gene. Deletions cut 7 bases from V and 2 bases from J, with 15 bases between.

This clonotype showed up many times. Sequence at one end of the junction differs from germline and may be a read error. This chain connects TRBV4-1 to TRBJ2-1, with TRBD2 matching over 12 bases. This CDR3 is 16 amino acids long. Germline V lookup: CDR1 MGHRA, CDR2 YSYEKL. The CDR3 DNA is TGTGCCAGCAGTTTGACTAGCGGGAGCTCCTACAATGAGCAGTTCTTC. Its translation: CASSLTSGSSYNEQFF.

This clonotype showed up just a few times. CDR3: CASSPPTTSSYNEQFF. For the CDR3, the DNA is TGTGCCAGCAGCCCCCCGACTACCTCATCCTACAATGAGCAGTTCTTC. J is TRBJ2-1 and V is TRBV7-9, with D maybe TRBD2 (5 bases). The V and J ends lost 5 bases and 1 base respectively, with 15 bases between them. The CDR3 has 16 amino acids. Germline CDR1 is SEHNR and CDR2 is FQNEAQ (reference sequence).

On this clonotype itself: At one end the junction does not follow the germline gene, possibly because of a read error. V and J are TRBV20-1 and TRBJ2-3; 8 bases agree with TRBD2. This CDR3 comprises 15 residues. Germline values: CDR1 DFQATT, CDR2 SNEGSKA (reference sequence). This CDR3 is CSADTSGGGTGTQYF. The CDR3 nucleotides are TGCAGTGCTGACACTAGCGGAGGTGGTACAGGTACGCAGTATTTT.

The chain is built from TRBV7-8 and TRBJ2-1; D call uncertain. The CDR3 is 15 residues long. The V and J ends lost 2 bases and 3 bases respectively, with 11 bases between them. The V gene's germline CDR1 is SGHVS and CDR2 FQNEAQ. CDR3 DNA: TGTGCCAGCAGCTTACGGACGGCCCTCTACAATGAGCAGTTCTTC. Amino acid sequence: CASSLRTALYNEQFF.